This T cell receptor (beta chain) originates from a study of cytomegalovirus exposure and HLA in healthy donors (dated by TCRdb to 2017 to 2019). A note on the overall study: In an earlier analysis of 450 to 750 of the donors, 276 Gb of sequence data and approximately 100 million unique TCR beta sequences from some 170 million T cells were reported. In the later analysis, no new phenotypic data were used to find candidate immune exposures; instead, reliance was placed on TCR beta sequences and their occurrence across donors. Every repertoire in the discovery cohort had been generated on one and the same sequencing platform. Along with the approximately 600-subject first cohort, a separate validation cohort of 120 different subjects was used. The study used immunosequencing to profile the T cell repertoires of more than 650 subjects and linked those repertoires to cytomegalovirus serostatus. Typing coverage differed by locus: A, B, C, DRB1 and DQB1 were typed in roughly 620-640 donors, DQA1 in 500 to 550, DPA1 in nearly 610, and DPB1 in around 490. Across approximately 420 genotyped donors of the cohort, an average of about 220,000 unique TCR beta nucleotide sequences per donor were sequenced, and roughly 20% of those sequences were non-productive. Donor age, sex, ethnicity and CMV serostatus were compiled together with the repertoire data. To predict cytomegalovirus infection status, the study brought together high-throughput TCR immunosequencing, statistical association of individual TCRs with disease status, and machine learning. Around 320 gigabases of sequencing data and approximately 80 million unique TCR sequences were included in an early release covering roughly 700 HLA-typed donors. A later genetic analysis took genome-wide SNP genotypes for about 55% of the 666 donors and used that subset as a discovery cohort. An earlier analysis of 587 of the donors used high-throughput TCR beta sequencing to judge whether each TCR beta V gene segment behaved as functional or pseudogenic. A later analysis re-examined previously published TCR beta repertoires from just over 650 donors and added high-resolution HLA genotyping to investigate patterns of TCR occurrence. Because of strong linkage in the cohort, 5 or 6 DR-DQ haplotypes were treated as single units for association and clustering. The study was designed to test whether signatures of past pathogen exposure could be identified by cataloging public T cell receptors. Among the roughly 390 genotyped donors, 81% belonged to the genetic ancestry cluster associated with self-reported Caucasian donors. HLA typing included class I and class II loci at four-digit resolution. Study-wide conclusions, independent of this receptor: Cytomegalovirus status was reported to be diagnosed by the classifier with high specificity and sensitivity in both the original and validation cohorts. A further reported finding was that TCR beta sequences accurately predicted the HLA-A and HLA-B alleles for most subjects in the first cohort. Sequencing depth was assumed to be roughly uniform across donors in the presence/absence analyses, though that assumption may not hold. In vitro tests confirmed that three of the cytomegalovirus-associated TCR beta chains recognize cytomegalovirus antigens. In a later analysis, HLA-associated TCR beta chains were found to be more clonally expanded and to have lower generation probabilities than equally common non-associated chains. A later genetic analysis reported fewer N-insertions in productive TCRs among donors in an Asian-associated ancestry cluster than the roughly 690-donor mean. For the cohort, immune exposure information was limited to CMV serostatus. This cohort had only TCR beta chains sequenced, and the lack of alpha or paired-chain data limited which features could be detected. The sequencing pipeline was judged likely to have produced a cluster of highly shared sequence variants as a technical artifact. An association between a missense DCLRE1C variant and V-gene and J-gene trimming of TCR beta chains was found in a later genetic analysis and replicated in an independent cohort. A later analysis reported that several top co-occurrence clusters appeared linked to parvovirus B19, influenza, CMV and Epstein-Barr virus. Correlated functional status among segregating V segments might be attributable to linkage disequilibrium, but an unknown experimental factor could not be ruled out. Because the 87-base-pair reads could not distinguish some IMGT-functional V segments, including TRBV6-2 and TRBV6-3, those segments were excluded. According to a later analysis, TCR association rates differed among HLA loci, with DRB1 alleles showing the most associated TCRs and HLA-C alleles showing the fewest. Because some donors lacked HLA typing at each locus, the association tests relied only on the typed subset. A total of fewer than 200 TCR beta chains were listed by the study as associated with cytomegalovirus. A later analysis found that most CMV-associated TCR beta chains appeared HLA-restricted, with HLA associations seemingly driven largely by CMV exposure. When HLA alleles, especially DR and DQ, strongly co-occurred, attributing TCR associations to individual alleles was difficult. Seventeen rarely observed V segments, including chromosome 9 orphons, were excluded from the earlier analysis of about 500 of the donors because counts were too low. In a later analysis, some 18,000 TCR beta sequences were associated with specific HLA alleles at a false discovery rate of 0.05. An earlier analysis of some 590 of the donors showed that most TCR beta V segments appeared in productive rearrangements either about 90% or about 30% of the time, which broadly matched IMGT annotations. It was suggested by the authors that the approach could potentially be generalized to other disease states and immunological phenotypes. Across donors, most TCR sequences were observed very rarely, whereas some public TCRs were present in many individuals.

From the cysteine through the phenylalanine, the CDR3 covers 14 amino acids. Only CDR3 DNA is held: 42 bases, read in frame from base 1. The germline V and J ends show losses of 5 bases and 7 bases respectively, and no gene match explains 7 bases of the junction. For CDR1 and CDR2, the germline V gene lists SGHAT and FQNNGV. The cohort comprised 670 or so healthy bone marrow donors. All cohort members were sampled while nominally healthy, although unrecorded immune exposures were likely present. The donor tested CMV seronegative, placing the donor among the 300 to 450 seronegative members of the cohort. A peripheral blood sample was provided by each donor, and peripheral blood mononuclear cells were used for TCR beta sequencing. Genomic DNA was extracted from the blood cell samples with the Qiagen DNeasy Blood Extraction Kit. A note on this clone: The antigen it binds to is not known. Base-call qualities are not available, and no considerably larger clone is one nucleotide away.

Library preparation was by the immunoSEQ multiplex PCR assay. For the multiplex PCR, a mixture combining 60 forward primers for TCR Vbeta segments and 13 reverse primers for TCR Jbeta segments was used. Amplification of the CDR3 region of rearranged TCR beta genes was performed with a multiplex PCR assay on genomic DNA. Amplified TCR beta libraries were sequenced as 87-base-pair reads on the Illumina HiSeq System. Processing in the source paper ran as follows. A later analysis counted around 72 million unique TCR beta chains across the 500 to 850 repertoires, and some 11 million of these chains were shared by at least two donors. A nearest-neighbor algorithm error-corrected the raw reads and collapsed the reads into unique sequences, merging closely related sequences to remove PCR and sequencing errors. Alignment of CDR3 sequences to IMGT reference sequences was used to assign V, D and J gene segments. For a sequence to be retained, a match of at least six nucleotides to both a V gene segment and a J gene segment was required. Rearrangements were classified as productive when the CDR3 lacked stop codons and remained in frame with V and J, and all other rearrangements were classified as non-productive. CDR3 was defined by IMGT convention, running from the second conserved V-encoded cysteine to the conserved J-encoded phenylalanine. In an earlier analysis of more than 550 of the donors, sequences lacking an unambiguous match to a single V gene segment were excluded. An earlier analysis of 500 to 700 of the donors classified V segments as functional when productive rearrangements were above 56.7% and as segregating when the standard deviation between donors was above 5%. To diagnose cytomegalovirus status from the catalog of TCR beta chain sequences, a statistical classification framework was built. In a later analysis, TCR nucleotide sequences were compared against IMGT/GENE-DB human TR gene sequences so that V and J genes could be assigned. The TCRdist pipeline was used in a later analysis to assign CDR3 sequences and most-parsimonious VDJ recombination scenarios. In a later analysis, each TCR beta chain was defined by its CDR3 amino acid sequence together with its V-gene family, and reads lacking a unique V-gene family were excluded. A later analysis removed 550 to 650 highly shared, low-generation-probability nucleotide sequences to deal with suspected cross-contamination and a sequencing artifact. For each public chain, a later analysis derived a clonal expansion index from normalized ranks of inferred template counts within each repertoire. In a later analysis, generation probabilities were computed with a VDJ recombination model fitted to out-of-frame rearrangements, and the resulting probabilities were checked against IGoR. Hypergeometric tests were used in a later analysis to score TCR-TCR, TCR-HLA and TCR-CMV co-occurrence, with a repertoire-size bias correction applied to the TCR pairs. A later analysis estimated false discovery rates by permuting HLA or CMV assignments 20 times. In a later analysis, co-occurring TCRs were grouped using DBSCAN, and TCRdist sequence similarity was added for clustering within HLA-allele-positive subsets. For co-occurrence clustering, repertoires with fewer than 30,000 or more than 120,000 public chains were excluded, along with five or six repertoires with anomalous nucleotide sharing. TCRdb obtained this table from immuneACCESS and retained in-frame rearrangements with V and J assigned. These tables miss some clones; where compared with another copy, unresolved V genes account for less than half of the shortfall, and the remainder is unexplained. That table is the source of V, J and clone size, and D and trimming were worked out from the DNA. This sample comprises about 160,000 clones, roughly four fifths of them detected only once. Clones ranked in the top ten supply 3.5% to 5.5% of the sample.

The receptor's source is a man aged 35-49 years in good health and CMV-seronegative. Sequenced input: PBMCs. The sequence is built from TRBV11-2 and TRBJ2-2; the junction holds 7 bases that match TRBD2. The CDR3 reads CASSRGGAGGELFF. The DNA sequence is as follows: TGTGCCAGCAGCCGGGGAGGGGCGGGCGGGGAGCTGTTTTTT.